This TCR beta chain emerged from a study of T cell repertoires in cytomegalovirus infection (dated by TCRdb to the late 2010s). About the investigation overall: The HLA type of each donor mattered for the analysis, because public TCR beta signatures pointed to carriage of CMV infection along with the matching HLA type. What the study reported, not specific to this receptor: The ex vivo response was dominated by HLA-C-restricted CMV-specific TCR beta clonotypes, and the single most frequent clonotype in two of eight donors was supplied by these HLA-C-restricted clonotypes. In both this cohort and an independent roughly 360-donor cohort, the cumulative frequency of public TCR beta family members distinguished carriers of CMV infection plus the relevant HLA type.

As for this clonotype: Its antigen is still unknown. Base qualities are not recorded, but no much larger clone differs from it by a single base.

V is cut back by 3 bases and J by 2 bases, with 4 bases in the junction unmatched. The CDR3 runs 15 residues from the cysteine to the phenylalanine. This entry keeps only the CDR3 DNA: 45 bases, framed from base 1. CDR1 and CDR2 (KGHDR, SFDVKD) derive from the germline V gene. Instrument used: Illumina HiSeq 1500. TCRdb reprocessing: public reads trimmed at Q25 with fastp, clones called with MiXCR, in-frame beta chains kept. One record per CDR3 amino acid sequence lists the most common genes and DNA. The sample has over 250,000 distinct CDR3 sequences on record, about 25% of them singletons. In total, the top ten clones hold about 14% of the sample.

This receptor was taken from a human donor in good health (CMV status not recorded). Some clones in this sample may be carry-over from other donors' samples. The sequence is built from TRBV24-1 and TRBJ2-7, with TRBD1 matching 9 junction bases. Sample: PBMCs. The DNA sequence follows: TGTGCCACCAGTGATGGGACAGGGAACCCCTACGAGCAGTACTTC. Translation gives CATSDGTGNPYEQYF.